These T cell receptor beta chains were read from a single sample in a study of PD-1 blockade in classical Hodgkin lymphoma. Here immunoSEQ multiplex PCR was the method, and the copy in TCRdb shows in-frame clones only, minus some. The sample holds 60,000 or so clones, more than 90% seen once. The specimen comprised peripheral blood mononuclear cells (PBMCs), sampled at baseline. The receptors shown here come from a human donor with classical Hodgkin lymphoma. Each CDR3 is given with its conserved first and last residue. The D gene is left open where the match is weak. Size values are once, few and many counts, or a class for expanded clones, and some rows have none.

CDR3nt | CDR3aa | abundance | j_gene | d_gene | v_gene
TGTGCCAGCAGTTTCCCAGGGGTGGGAGATACGCAGTATTTT | CASSFPGVGDTQYF | NA | TRBJ2-3 | NA | TRBV28
TGTGCCAGCAGTCTGGACAGGCGCTACGAGCAGTACTTC | CASSLDRRYEQYF | NA | TRBJ2-7 | TRBD1 | TRBV5-8
TGTGCCAGCACCCCCATGGGGGAGGAGCACGAGCAGTACTTC | CASTPMGEEHEQYF | NA | TRBJ2-7 | NA | TRBV28
TGTGCCAGCAGCGCAAACAGGGCCTTGACCGGGGAGCTGTTTTTT | CASSANRALTGELFF | NA | TRBJ2-2 | NA | TRBV9
TGCGCCAGCAGCGGGACAGTCGGGGAGACCCAGTACTTC | CASSGTVGETQYF | NA | TRBJ2-5 | TRBD1 | TRBV10-1
TGTGCCAGCAGTTACGGGGGACAGCTATACGAGCAGTACTTC | CASSYGGQLYEQYF | NA | TRBJ2-7 | TRBD1 | TRBV6-6
TGTGCCAGCAGCCCGGCCCAGGCCTACGAGCAGTACTTC | CASSPAQAYEQYF | NA | TRBJ2-7 | NA | TRBV7-9
TGTGCCAGCAGTTTTTCGGGCGGGCCGACCTACGAGCAGTACTTC | CASSFSGGPTYEQYF | NA | TRBJ2-7 | NA | TRBV28
TGTGCCACCAGCAGAGCCCTGCTGAACACCGGGGAGCTGTTTTTT | CATSRALLNTGELFF | NA | TRBJ2-2 | NA | TRBV15
TGTGCCAGCAGTGACGGGACCAACTATGGCTACACCTTC | CASSDGTNYGYTF | NA | TRBJ1-2 | NA | TRBV5-4
TGTGCCAGCAGCCTTGGACAGGGCCAAGAGACCCAGTACTTC | CASSLGQGQETQYF | NA | TRBJ2-5 | TRBD1 | TRBV4-2
TGTGCCAGCAGTTACTCGGGGACAGGGAATCAGCCCCAGCATTTT | CASSYSGTGNQPQHF | NA | TRBJ1-5 | TRBD1 | TRBV6-5
TGTGCCAGCAGGAAAAACAGGGATTCCGGGGCCAACGTCCTGACTTTC | CASRKNRDSGANVLTF | NA | TRBJ2-6 | NA | TRBV27
TGTGCCAGCAGCTTAGTAGGAAGGACTGAAGCTTTCTTT | CASSLVGRTEAFF | NA | TRBJ1-1 | NA | TRBV13
TGTGCCAGCAGTATAGCGCAGGGGAATCAGCCCCAGCATTTT | CASSIAQGNQPQHF | NA | TRBJ1-5 | NA | TRBV2
TGCGCCAGCAGACTTGGGACTAGCGGGAGTAATGAGCAGTTCTTC | CASRLGTSGSNEQFF | NA | TRBJ2-1 | TRBD2 | TRBV5-1
TGTGCCAGCAGCTTCAGGGGGGGGCTTAGCGAGCAGTACTTC | CASSFRGGLSEQYF | NA | TRBJ2-7 | NA | TRBV5-8
TGTGCCAGCAGCCCTAGCGGGAGAGGTACCTACGAGCAGTACTTC | CASSPSGRGTYEQYF | NA | TRBJ2-7 | TRBD2 | TRBV5-6
TGTGCCAGCAGCTTAGATGGATCGAATACGCAGTATTTT | CASSLDGSNTQYF | NA | TRBJ2-3 | NA | TRBV11-3
TGCGCCAGCAGCCAAGAATGGGGAAATAACATTCAGTACTTC | CASSQEWGNNIQYF | NA | TRBJ2-4 | NA | TRBV4-1
TGTGCCAGCAGCCTTCAAGTTGGTCTTCCGGGACAGGGCACAGATACGCAGTATTTT | CASSLQVGLPGQGTDTQYF | NA | TRBJ2-3 | TRBD1 | TRBV11-2
TGCGCCAGCAGCCAAGTCGCCTCCAACGAGCAGTACTTC | CASSQVASNEQYF | NA | TRBJ2-7 | NA | TRBV4-1
TGTGCCAGCAGGGGGGGGGCCACCTACGAGCAGTACTTC | CASRGGATYEQYF | NA | TRBJ2-7 | NA | TRBV2
TGTGCCAGCGAGGGAAGCTCCTACAATGAGCAGTTCTTC | CASEGSSYNEQFF | NA | TRBJ2-1 | NA | TRBV2
TGTGCCAGCATCGCGCAGCAGGTTACCGGGGAGACCCAGTACTTC | CASIAQQVTGETQYF | once | TRBJ2-5 | NA | TRBV6-6
TGTGCCAGCTCACCACCGGACAGCTACGAGCAGTACTTC | CASSPPDSYEQYF | NA | TRBJ2-7 | NA | TRBV18
TGTGCCAGCAGCCACCGACTAGCGGGAGGCACAGATACGCAGTATTTT | CASSHRLAGGTDTQYF | NA | TRBJ2-3 | TRBD2 | TRBV14
TGCGCCAGCAGTCACTCCCGACTAGCGGGGGACCTTACTAGCACAGATACGCAGTATTTT | CASSHSRLAGDLTSTDTQYF | NA | TRBJ2-3 | TRBD2 | TRBV23-1
TGTGCCAGTACTCCCAGGGGTACCGGTACTGATGAGCAGTTCTTC | CASTPRGTGTDEQFF | NA | TRBJ2-1 | NA | TRBV19
TGTGCCAGCAGTTTATCAGGACTAAGCTCCTACGAGCAGTACTTC | CASSLSGLSSYEQYF | NA | TRBJ2-7 | NA | TRBV27
TGTGCCAGCAGTGACTGGACCGGACAGGGGGTTGATGAGCAGTTCTTC | CASSDWTGQGVDEQFF | NA | TRBJ2-1 | TRBD1 | TRBV6-1
TGTGCCAGCAGCCCCAGACAGCACGGGGACACAGATACGCAGTATTTT | CASSPRQHGDTDTQYF | once | TRBJ2-3 | NA | TRBV7-3
TGTGCCAGCAGCTTAGGCCGGACTAGCGGGAGATCATCTTCACACACAGATACGCAGTATTTT | CASSLGRTSGRSSSHTDTQYF | NA | TRBJ2-3 | TRBD2 | TRBV7-3
TGCGCCAGCAGCCAAGGACTAGCGGGAGGGCCTTCGGGCAATGAGCAGTTCTTC | CASSQGLAGGPSGNEQFF | NA | TRBJ2-1 | TRBD2 | TRBV4-1
TGTGCCAGCAGAGTTCGGCGGGAGTCTGATGAGCAGTTCTTC | CASRVRRESDEQFF | NA | TRBJ2-1 | TRBD2 | TRBV11-2
TGTGCCTGGAGAACCGGGACAGGGGAGGGCGAGCAGTACTTC | CAWRTGTGEGEQYF | NA | TRBJ2-7 | TRBD1 | TRBV30
TGTGCCAGCAGCTCGGGTACTTCGGCGGGGGAGCAGTACTTC | CASSSGTSAGEQYF | once | TRBJ2-7 | NA | TRBV5-4
TGTGCCAGCAGTCGTCTAGCGGTGCGGGATACGCAGTATTTT | CASSRLAVRDTQYF | NA | TRBJ2-3 | TRBD2 | TRBV2
TGTGCCAGTACCCAGGGAATCGGCATAGACAATTCACCCCTCCACTTT | CASTQGIGIDNSPLHF | NA | TRBJ1-6 | NA | TRBV19
TGTGCCAGCAGCCAAGACGCCGGGGGGGCCTACAATGAGCAGTTCTTC | CASSQDAGGAYNEQFF | NA | TRBJ2-1 | TRBD2 | TRBV4-2
TGCGCCAGCAGCCACGTTACGGTCTTTGGCTCCTACGAGCAGTACTTC | CASSHVTVFGSYEQYF | NA | TRBJ2-7 | NA | TRBV4-1
TGTGCCAGCAGCGAGCAGGGGAACACTGAAGCTTTCTTT | CASSEQGNTEAFF | NA | TRBJ1-1 | NA | TRBV28
TGTGCTAGCAGCACAGGGGATATGGATACGCAGTATTTT | CASSTGDMDTQYF | NA | TRBJ2-3 | TRBD1 | TRBV7-7
TGTGCCAGCAGTAGAGGACAGGCCTACTATGGCTACACCTTC | CASSRGQAYYGYTF | NA | TRBJ1-2 | TRBD1 | TRBV27
TGTGCCAGCAGCGATTGGGCAGCTTACACCGGGGAGCTGTTTTTT | CASSDWAAYTGELFF | few | TRBJ2-2 | NA | TRBV6-1
TGTGCCATCAGTGAGAACCAAGAGACCCAGTACTTC | CAISENQETQYF | once | TRBJ2-5 | NA | TRBV10-3
TGTGCCAGCAGGTTAAACAGGGGGAAGAGGGGGAACACTGAAGCTTTCTTT | CASRLNRGKRGNTEAFF | NA | TRBJ1-1 | TRBD1 | TRBV5-4
TGTGCCAGCGATACAGGGGCTAGCAATCAGCCCCAGCATTTT | CASDTGASNQPQHF | few | TRBJ1-5 | TRBD1 | TRBV2
TGTGCCAGCAGTTATTCGCAGAGCTCCTACGAGCAGTACTTC | CASSYSQSSYEQYF | NA | TRBJ2-7 | NA | TRBV6-6
TGTGCCAGCAGCTTAGGGCAACTAGCGGGAATTTCCCTCCTCGAGCAGTACTTC | CASSLGQLAGISLLEQYF | NA | TRBJ2-7 | TRBD2 | TRBV7-2
TGTGCCAGCAGTTCCGCCCTCCTATGGCAAGAGACCCAGTACTTC | CASSSALLWQETQYF | NA | TRBJ2-5 | NA | TRBV28
TGTGCCAGCAGCCCGGGGCGGGAAAATTCACCCCTCCACTTT | CASSPGRENSPLHF | NA | TRBJ1-6 | NA | TRBV28
TGTGCCAGCAATACGGGGGGAGCGGATACGCAGTATTTT | CASNTGGADTQYF | NA | TRBJ2-3 | TRBD2 | TRBV25-1
TGTGCCAGCAGTTCGGACAGGGGGGGAGATACGCAGTATTTT | CASSSDRGGDTQYF | NA | TRBJ2-3 | TRBD1 | TRBV28
TGTGCCAGCAGCAATGGGGATCTAGGCTATCTGAGCAATCAGCCCCAGCATTTT | CASSNGDLGYLSNQPQHF | NA | TRBJ1-5 | NA | TRBV21-1